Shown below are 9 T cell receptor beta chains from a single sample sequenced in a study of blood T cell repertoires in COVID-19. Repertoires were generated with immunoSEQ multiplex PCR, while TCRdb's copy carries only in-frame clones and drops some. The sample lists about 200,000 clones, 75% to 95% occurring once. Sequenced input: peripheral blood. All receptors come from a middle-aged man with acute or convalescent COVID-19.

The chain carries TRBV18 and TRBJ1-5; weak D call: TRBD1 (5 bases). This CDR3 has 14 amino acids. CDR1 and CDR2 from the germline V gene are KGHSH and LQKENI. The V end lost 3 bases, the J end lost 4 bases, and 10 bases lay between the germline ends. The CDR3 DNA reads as TGTGCCAGCTCACCGGGACTGAATAATCAGCCCCAGCATTTT. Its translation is CASSPGLNNQPQHF.

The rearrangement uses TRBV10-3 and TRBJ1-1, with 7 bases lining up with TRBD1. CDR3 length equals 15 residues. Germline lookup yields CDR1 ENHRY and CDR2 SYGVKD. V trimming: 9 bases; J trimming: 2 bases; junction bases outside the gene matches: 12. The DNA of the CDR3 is TGTGCCATTGGAGGGGGCGAATTCAGAAACACTGAAGCTTTCTTT. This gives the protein CAIGGGEFRNTEAFF.

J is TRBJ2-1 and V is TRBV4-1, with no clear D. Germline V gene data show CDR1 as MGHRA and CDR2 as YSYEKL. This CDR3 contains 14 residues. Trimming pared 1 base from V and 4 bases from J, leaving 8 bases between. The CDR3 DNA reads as TGCGCCAGCAGCCAAGTCCAGAATTACAATGAGCAGTTCTTC. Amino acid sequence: CASSQVQNYNEQFF.

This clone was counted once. CDR3 DNA sequence: TGTGCCAGCAGCTTAATTGCGGCGAACACCGGGGAGCTGTTTTTT. It translates to CASSLIAANTGELFF. V usage is TRBV7-6 and J usage is TRBJ2-2; D is undetermined. CDR3 length: 15 residues. Germline assignment: CDR1 SGHVS and CDR2 FNYEAQ. V was trimmed by 2 bases and J by 0 bases, leaving 7 bases between them.

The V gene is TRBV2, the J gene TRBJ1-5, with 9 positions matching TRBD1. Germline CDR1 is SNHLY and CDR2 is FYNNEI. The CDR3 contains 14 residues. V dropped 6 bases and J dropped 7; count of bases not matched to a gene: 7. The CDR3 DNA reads TGTGCCAGCAGGGGGGGACAGGGCTGGCAGCCCCAGCATTTT. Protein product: CASRGGQGWQPQHF.

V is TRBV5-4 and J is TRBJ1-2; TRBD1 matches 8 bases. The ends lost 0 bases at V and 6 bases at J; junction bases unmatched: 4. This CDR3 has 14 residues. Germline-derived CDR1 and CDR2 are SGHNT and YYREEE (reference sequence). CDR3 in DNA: TGTGCCAGCAGCTTGGTGGACAGGGTAAATGGCTACACCTTC. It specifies CASSLVDRVNGYTF.

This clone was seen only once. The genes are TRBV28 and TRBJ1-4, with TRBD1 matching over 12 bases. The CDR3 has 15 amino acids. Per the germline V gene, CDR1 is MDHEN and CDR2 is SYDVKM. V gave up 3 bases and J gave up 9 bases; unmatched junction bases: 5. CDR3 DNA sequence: TGTGCCAGCAGTTTTTTAGGGGACAGGGGGCAAAAACTGTTTTTT. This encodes CASSFLGDRGQKLFF. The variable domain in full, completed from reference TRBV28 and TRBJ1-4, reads DVKVTQSSRYLVKRTGEKVFLECVQDMDHENMFWYRQDPGLGLRLIYFSYDVKMKEKGDIPEGYSVSREKKERFSLILESASTNQTSMYLCASSFLGDRGQKLFFGSGTQLSVL.

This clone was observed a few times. The CDR3 DNA is TGTGCCAGTAGTCTTGGGGGCTCGGGCAATCAGCCCCAGCATTTT. Amino acid sequence: CASSLGGSGNQPQHF. The V gene is TRBV19, the J gene TRBJ1-5; D might be TRBD1 (6 bases). Trimming cost V 5 bases and J 2 bases, with 13 bases left between them. CDR3 length: 15 amino acids. Germline values: CDR1 LNHDA, CDR2 SQIVND (reference sequence). The complete variable domain, with remaining parts taken from reference TRBV19 and TRBJ1-5, reads DGGITQSPKYLFRKEGQNVTLSCEQNLNHDAMYWYRQDPGQGLRLIYYSQIVNDFQKGDIAEGYSVSREKKESFPLTVTSAQKNPTAFYLCASSLGGSGNQPQHFGDGTRLSIL.

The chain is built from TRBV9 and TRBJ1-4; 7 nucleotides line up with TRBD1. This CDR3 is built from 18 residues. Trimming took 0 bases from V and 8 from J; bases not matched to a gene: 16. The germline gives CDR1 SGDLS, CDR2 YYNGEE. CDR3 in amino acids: CASSVATVGTADGEKLFF. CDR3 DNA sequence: TGTGCCAGCAGCGTAGCTACCGTGGGGACAGCGGACGGGGAAAAACTGTTTTTT.